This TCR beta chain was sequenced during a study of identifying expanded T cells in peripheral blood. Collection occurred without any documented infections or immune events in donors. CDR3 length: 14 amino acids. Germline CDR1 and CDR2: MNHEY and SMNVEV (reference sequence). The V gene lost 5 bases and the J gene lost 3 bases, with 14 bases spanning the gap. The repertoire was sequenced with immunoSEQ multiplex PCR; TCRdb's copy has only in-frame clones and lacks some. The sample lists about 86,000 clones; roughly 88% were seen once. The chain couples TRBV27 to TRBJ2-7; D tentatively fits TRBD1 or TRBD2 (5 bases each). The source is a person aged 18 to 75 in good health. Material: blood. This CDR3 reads CASSTPGQYYEQYF. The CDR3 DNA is TGTGCCAGCAGTACCCCGGGGCAATACTACGAGCAGTACTTC.